This T cell receptor beta chain was profiled in a study of OX40 agonist ivuxolimab in advanced cancers. At the level of the study: Those treated in dose escalation had hepatocellular carcinoma, melanoma, renal cell cancer or head and neck cancer.

Generated by immunoSEQ multiplex PCR, the TCRdb table keeps only in-frame clones and is missing some. The sample consists of about 35,000 clones, approximately 90% of them appearing once. The sequence was collected from an adult with an advanced solid tumor such as melanoma, head and neck, liver or kidney cancer. Sequenced here: CD4+ or CD8+ T cells sorted from blood, sampled in a trial of the OX40 agonist ivuxolimab.

CDR3 nucleotide sequence: TGCGCCAGCAGCCTCACTAAAAACTCCTACGAGCAGTACTTC. It encodes CASSLTKNSYEQYF. The chain links TRBV4-1 to TRBJ2-7, with D unresolved. The CDR3 contains 14 residues. V lost 4 bases and J 0 bases, leaving 10 bases between the germline ends. CDR1 is MGHRA and CDR2 is YSYEKL in the germline V gene.